These 8 T cell receptor beta chains came from one sample sequenced in a study of blood T cell repertoires in COVID-19. The method was immunoSEQ multiplex PCR; TCRdb's version includes in-frame clones alone and lacks a portion of them. The profile covers fewer than 200,000 clones, with 80% to 90% appearing a single time and 7% to 10% taken by the ten largest. Sequencing was carried out using peripheral blood. The receptors come from a man between 45 and 60 years old with active or convalescent COVID-19.

This chain links TRBV27 with TRBJ2-1; D not resolved. CDR1 is MNHEY, CDR2 SMNVEV, per germline (reference sequence). V lost 7 bases and J lost 4, with 14 bases in between. This CDR3 has 14 amino acids. CDR3: CASMSSRLYNEQFF. The CDR3 region has the DNA TGTGCCAGCATGTCATCCAGGTTATACAATGAGCAGTTCTTC.

This chain links TRBV5-1 with TRBJ1-4, with 7 bases aligning to TRBD1. This CDR3 comprises 15 residues. The V gene's germline CDR1 is SGHRS and CDR2 YFSETQ. The junction had 5 bases not matched to a gene; V was cut back by 2 bases and J by 4 bases. This CDR3 reads CASSFRAGGNEKLFF. The CDR3 nucleotides are TGCGCCAGCAGCTTTCGGGCAGGGGGTAATGAAAAACTGTTTTTT. Looking up the rest from reference TRBV5-1 and TRBJ1-4 gives the full variable domain: KAGVTQTPRYLIKTRGQQVTLSCSPISGHRSVSWYQQTPGQGLQFLFEYFSETQRNKGNFPGRFSGRQFSNSRSEMNVSTLELGDSALYLCASSFRAGGNEKLFFGSGTQLSVL.

The V call is TRBV7-9, the J call TRBJ2-1; 9 nucleotides match TRBD1. The trim removed 4 bases at V and 4 bases at J, leaving 8 bases unmatched. This CDR3 contains 16 residues. From germline, CDR1 is SEHNR and CDR2 FQNEAQ (reference sequence). The CDR3 coding sequence is TGTGCCAGCAGCTCATCCCGGGACAGGGATTACAATGAGCAGTTCTTC. Encoded protein: CASSSSRDRDYNEQFF.

The chain employs TRBV14 and TRBJ2-5; 10 bases map to TRBD2. CDR3 length: 16 residues. With 4 bases clipped from V and 3 bases from J, the junction kept 8 bases outside the gene matches. CDR1 is SGHDN, CDR2 FVKESK, per germline. CDR3 DNA sequence: TGTGCCAGCAGCCTTCTCCCAGGACTAGCGGAAGAGACCCAGTACTTC. It specifies CASSLLPGLAEETQYF.

The chain is built from TRBV5-1 and TRBJ2-1; 13 bases are shared with TRBD2. CDR1 is SGHRS and CDR2 is YFSETQ in the germline V gene. The CDR3 is 19 residues long. V shed 4 bases and J 0 bases; nucleotides not matched to a gene: 10. This CDR3 is CASSPRTSGGVSSYNEQFF. The DNA for the CDR3 is TGCGCCAGCAGCCCCAGGACTAGCGGGGGTGTGAGCTCCTACAATGAGCAGTTCTTC.

The genes are TRBV29-1 and TRBJ2-3; 9 bases fit TRBD2. The trim removed 1 base at V and 4 bases at J, leaving 0 bases unmatched. Germline-derived CDR1 and CDR2 are SQVTM and ANQGSEA. The CDR3 runs 13 residues. CDR3 in DNA: TGCAGCGTTGAAGGCGGGGGGGCAGATACGCAGTATTTT. It encodes CSVEGGGADTQYF.

The CDR3 loop is CSVDRGMSGYTF. The DNA of the CDR3 is TGCAGCGTTGACAGGGGAATGTCTGGCTACACCTTC. V gene TRBV29-1 combines with J gene TRBJ1-2, with D possibly TRBD1 on 6 matching bases. The V end was cut by 3 bases, the J end by 7 bases, with 12 bases between. The CDR3 is 12 residues long. Per germline, CDR1 SQVTM and CDR2 ANQGSEA.

This rearrangement joins TRBV10-3 to TRBJ2-1, with D perhaps matching TRBD2 (5 bases). Deletions cut 2 bases from V and 0 bases from J, with 11 bases between. The CDR3 contains 16 residues. From germline, CDR1 is ENHRY and CDR2 SYGVKD. The CDR3 coding sequence is TGTGCCATCAGTGAGGTGGGAGTCTCCTCCTACAATGAGCAGTTCTTC. It yields the protein CAISEVGVSSYNEQFF.